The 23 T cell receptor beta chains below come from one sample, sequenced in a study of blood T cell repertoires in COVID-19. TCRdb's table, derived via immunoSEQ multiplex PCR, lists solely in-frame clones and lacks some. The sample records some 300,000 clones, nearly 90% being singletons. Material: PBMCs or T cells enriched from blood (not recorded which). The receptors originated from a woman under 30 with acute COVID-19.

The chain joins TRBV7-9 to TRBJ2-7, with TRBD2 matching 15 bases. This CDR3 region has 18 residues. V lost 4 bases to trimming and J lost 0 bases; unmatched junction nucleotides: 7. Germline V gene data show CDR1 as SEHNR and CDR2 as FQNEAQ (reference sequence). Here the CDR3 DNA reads TGTGCCAGCAGCTCTGTGGGACTAGCGGGAGGAACCTCCTACGAGCAGTACTTC. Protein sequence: CASSSVGLAGGTSYEQYF.

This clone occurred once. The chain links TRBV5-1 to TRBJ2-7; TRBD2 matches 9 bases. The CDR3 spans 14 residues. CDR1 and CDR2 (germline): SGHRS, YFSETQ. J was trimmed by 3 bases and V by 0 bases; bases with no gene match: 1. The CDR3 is CASSLGSGSYEQYF. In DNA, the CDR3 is TGCGCCAGCAGCTTGGGTAGCGGGAGCTACGAGCAGTACTTC.

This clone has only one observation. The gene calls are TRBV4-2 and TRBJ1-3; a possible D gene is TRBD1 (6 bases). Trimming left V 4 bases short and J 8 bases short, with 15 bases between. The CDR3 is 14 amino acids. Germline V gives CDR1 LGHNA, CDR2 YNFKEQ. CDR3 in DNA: TGTGCCAGCAGCCCGAATCCCCAGGGGCACACCATATATTTT. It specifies CASSPNPQGHTIYF.

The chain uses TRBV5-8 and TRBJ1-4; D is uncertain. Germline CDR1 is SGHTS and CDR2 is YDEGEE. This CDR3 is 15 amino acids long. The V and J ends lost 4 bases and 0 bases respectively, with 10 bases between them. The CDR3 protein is CASSDQFATNEKLFF. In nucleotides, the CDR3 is TGTGCCAGCAGCGATCAGTTTGCAACTAATGAAAAACTGTTTTTT. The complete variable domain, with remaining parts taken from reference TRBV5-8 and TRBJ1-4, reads EAGVTQSPTHLIKTRGQQATLRCSPISGHTSVYWYQQALGLGLQFLLWYDEGEERNRGNFPPRFSGRQFPNYSSELNVNALELEDSALYLCASSDQFATNEKLFFGSGTQLSVL.

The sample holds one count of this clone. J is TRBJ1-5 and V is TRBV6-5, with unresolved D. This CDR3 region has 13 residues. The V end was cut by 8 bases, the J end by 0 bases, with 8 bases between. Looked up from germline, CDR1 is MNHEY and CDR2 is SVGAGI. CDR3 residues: CASVPNSNQPQHF. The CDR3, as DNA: TGTGCCAGCGTACCTAATAGCAATCAGCCCCAGCATTTT.

The CDR3 reads CASTNHPGLAPYNEQFF. DNA of the CDR3: TGTGCCAGCACTAACCACCCCGGACTAGCTCCCTACAATGAGCAGTTCTTC. The V call is TRBV27, the J call TRBJ2-1, with 8 bases fitting TRBD2. The length of the CDR3 is 17 residues. CDR1 is MNHEY and CDR2 is SMNVEV in the germline V gene (reference sequence). Germline trimming cut 7 bases from V and 2 bases from J; bases unmatched to any gene: 13.

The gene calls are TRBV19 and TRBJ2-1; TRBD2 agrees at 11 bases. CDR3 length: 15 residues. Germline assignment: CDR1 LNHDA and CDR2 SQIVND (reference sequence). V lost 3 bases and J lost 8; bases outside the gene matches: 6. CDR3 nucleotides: TGTGCCAGTAGTATTTTAGCGGGAGGGCCTTATGAGCAGTTCTTC. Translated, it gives CASSILAGGPYEQFF. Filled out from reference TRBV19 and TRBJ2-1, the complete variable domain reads DGGITQSPKYLFRKEGQNVTLSCEQNLNHDAMYWYRQDPGQGLRLIYYSQIVNDFQKGDIAEGYSVSREKKESFPLTVTSAQKNPTAFYLCASSILAGGPYEQFFGPGTRLTVL.

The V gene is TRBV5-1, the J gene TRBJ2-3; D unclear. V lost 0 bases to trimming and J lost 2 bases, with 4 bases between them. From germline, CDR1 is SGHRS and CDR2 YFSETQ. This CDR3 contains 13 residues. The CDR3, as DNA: TGCGCCAGCAGCTTGGACAACACAGATACGCAGTATTTT. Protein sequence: CASSLDNTDTQYF.

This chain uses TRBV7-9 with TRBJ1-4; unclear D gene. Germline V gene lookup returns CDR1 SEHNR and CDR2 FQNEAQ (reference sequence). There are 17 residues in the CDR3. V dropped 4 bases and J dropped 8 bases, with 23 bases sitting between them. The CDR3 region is CASSSHRLQVWWEKLFF. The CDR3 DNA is TGTGCCAGCAGCTCCCACCGCTTGCAGGTTTGGTGGGAAAAACTGTTTTTT.

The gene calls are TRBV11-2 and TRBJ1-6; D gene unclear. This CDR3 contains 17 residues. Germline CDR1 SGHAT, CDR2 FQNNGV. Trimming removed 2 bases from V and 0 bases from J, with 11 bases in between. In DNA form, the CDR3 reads TGTGCCAGCAGCTTATTCGGGGAGAGCTCCTATAATTCACCCCTCCACTTT. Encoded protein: CASSLFGESSYNSPLHF.

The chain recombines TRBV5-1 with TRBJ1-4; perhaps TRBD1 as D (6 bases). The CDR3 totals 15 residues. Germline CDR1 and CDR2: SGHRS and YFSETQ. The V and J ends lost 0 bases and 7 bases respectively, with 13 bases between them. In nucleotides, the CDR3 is TGCGCCAGCAGCTTGGCGGGGGGCCGGGCTGAAAAACTGTTTTTT. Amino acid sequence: CASSLAGGRAEKLFF.

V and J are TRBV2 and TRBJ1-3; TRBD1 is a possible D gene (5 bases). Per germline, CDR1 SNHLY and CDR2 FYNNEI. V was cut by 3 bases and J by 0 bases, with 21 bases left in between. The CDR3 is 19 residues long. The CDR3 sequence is CASSDPRTSHNFSGNTIYF. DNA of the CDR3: TGTGCCAGCAGTGACCCTAGGACATCCCATAACTTCTCTGGAAACACCATATATTTT.

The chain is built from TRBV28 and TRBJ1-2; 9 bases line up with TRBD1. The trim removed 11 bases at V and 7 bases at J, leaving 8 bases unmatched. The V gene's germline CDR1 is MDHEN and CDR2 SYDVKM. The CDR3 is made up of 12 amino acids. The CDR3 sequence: CAGGQGSIGYTF. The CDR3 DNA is TGTGCCGGAGGACAGGGGTCTATTGGCTACACCTTC.

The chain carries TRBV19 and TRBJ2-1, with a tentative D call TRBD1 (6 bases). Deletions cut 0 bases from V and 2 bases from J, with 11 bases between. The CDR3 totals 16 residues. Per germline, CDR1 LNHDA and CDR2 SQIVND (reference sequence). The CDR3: CASSIEGAEPYNEQFF. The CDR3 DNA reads TGTGCCAGTAGTATAGAGGGGGCGGAGCCCTACAATGAGCAGTTCTTC.

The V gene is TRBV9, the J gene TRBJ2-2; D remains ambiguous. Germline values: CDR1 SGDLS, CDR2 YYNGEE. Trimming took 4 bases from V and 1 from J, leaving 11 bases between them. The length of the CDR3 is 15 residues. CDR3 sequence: CASSPNLMNTGELFF. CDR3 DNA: TGTGCCAGCAGCCCTAACCTAATGAACACCGGGGAGCTGTTTTTT.

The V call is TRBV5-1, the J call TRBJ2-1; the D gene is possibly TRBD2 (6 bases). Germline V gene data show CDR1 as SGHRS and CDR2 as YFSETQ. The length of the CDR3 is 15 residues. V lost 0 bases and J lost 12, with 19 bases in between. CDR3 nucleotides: TGCGCCAGCAGCTTGGAGGCATTTTCCTCCGGGGGGCAGTTCTTC. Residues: CASSLEAFSSGGQFF.

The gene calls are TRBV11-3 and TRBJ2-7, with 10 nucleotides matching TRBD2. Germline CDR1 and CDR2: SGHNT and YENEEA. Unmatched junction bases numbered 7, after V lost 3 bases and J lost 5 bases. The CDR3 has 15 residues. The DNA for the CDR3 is TGTGCCAGCAGCTTCCGAGCGGGAGGGGGGAACGAGCAGTACTTC. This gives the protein CASSFRAGGGNEQYF.

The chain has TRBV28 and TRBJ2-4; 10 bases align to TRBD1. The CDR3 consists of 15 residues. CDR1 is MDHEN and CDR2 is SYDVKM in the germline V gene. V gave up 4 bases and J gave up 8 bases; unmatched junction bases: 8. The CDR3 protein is CASSSQTGGADIQYF. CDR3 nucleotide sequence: TGTGCCAGCAGTTCCCAGACAGGGGGCGCGGACATTCAGTACTTC.

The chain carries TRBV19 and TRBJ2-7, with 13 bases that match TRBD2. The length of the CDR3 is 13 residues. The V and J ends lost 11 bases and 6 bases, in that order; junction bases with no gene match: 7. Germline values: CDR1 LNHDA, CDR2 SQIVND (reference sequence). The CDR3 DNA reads TGTGCCTCTCAGGGGACTAGCGGGACCGAGCAGTACTTC. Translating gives CASQGTSGTEQYF.

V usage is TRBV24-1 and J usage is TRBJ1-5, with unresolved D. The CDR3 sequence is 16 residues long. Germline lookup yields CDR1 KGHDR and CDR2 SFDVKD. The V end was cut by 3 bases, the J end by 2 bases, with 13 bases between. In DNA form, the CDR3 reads TGTGCCACCAGTGATCGGATCCTAGAGGGCAATCAGCCCCAGCATTTT. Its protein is CATSDRILEGNQPQHF.

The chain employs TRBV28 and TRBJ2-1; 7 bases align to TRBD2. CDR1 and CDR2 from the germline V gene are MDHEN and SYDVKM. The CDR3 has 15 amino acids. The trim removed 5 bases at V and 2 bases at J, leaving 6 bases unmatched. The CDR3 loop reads CASSEGREPYNEQFF. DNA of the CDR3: TGTGCCAGCAGTGAGGGGCGGGAGCCCTACAATGAGCAGTTCTTC.

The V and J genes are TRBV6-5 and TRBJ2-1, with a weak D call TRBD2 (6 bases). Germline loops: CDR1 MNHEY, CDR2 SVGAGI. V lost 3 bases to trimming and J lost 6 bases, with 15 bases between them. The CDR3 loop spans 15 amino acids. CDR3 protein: CASSYSRERSNEQFF. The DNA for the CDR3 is TGTGCCAGCAGTTATAGTCGGGAGCGGTCCAATGAGCAGTTCTTC.

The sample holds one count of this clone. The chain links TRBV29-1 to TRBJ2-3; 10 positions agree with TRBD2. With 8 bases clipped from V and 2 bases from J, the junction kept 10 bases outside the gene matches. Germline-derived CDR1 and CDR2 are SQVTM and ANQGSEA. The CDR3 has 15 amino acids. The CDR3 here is CSLKRTSGYTDTQYF. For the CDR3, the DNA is TGCAGCCTTAAACGGACTAGCGGCTACACAGATACGCAGTATTTT.